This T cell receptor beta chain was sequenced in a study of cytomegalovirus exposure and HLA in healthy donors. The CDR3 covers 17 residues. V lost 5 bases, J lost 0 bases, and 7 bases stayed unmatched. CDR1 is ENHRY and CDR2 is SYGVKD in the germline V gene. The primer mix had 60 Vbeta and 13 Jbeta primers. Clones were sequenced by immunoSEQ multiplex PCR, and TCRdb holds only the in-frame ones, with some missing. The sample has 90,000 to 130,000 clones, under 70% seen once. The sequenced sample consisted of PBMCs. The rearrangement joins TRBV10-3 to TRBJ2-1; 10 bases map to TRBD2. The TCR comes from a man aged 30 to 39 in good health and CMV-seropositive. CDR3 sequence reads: CAISRTASGSSYNEQFF. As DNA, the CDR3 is TGTGCCATCAGTAGAACCGCTAGCGGGAGCTCCTACAATGAGCAGTTCTTC.